The 7 T cell receptor beta chains below were found in one sample sequenced in a study of shared clonotypes between healthy human individuals. Some clones are missing from TCRdb's copy, which holds only in-frame ones; the method was immunoSEQ multiplex PCR. Among about 610,000 clones listed, more than 95% were seen once. Sequencing used naive CD4+ T cells sorted from blood. This sample's subset: CD45RA+ positively selected. The receptors were sampled from a woman aged 25-40 years in good health.

The chain uses TRBV19 and TRBJ2-4, with 8 bases matching TRBD1. CDR1 and CDR2 from the germline V gene are LNHDA and SQIVND (reference sequence). The CDR3 is made up of 13 amino acids. V was clipped by 9 bases and J by 0 bases; unmatched bases: 1. The CDR3 DNA follows: TGTGCCAGCACAGGGGGAGCCAAAAACATTCAGTACTTC. It encodes CASTGGAKNIQYF.

V and J are TRBV18 and TRBJ2-5; no reliable D call. Trimming stripped 4 bases from V and 4 bases from J, with 7 bases between. The CDR3 sequence is 12 residues long. CDR1 and CDR2 from the germline V gene are KGHSH and LQKENI. The CDR3 protein is CASSHRRETQYF. CDR3 in DNA: TGTGCCAGCTCACACCGTAGAGAGACCCAGTACTTC.

This chain connects TRBV4-1 to TRBJ2-5; TRBD2 aligns across 10 bases. The germline V gene encodes CDR1 MGHRA and CDR2 YSYEKL. The ends lost 2 bases at V and 3 bases at J; junction bases unmatched: 6. The CDR3 has 16 amino acids. The CDR3 DNA is TGCGCCAGCAGCCAACTAGCGGGAGTTGTGAAAGAGACCCAGTACTTC. Its translation is CASSQLAGVVKETQYF.

The chain employs TRBV14 and TRBJ1-1; D unclear. Trimming removed 0 bases at V and 5 bases at J, with 4 bases between. The CDR3 totals 12 residues. Germline-derived CDR1 and CDR2 are SGHDN and FVKESK. This chain's CDR3 is CASSQERTEAFF. DNA of the CDR3: TGTGCCAGCAGCCAAGAGCGGACTGAAGCTTTCTTT.

The count of this clone is one. This rearrangement joins TRBV28 to TRBJ2-7; D gene unclear. This CDR3 spans 13 amino acids. Trimming pared 8 bases from V and 3 bases from J, leaving 14 bases between. Germline CDR1 MDHEN, CDR2 SYDVKM. The CDR3 region is CASRGAVGYEQYF. The CDR3 DNA is TGTGCCAGCCGTGGCGCGGTGGGCTACGAGCAGTACTTC.

The chain links TRBV18 to TRBJ2-7; D remains unclear. The CDR3 is 12 amino acids. Trimming shortened V by 3 bases and J by 7 bases, and 10 bases separated the two germline ends. Germline values: CDR1 KGHSH, CDR2 LQKENI. The CDR3, as DNA: TGTGCCAGCTCACCCGCAAAGGCAGAGCAGTACTTC. This sequence encodes CASSPAKAEQYF.

The V call is TRBV28, the J call TRBJ2-7; TRBD2 aligns across 7 bases. CDR1 and CDR2 (germline): MDHEN, SYDVKM. The CDR3 consists of 16 residues. V shed 1 base, J shed 2 bases, and the junction held 8 bases outside the gene matches. The CDR3 protein is CASSLLGLADTYEQYF. CDR3 nucleotides: TGTGCCAGCAGTTTATTGGGCCTAGCGGACACCTACGAGCAGTACTTC. The variable domain in full, with the rest retrieved from reference TRBV28 and TRBJ2-7, is DVKVTQSSRYLVKRTGEKVFLECVQDMDHENMFWYRQDPGLGLRLIYFSYDVKMKEKGDIPEGYSVSREKKERFSLILESASTNQTSMYLCASSLLGLADTYEQYFGPGTRLTVT.